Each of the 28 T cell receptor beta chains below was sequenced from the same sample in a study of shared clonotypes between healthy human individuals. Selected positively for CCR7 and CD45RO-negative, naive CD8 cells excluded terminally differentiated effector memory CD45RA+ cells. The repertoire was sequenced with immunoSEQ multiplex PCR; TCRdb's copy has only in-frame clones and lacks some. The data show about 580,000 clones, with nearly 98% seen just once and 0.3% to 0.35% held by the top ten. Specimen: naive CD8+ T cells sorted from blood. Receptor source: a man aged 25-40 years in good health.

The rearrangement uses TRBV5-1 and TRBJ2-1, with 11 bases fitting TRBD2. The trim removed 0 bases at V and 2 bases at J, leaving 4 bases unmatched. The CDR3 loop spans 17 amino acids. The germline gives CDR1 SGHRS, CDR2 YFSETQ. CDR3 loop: CASSLDGTSGPYNEQFF. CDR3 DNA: TGCGCCAGCAGCTTGGACGGGACTAGCGGACCCTACAATGAGCAGTTCTTC.

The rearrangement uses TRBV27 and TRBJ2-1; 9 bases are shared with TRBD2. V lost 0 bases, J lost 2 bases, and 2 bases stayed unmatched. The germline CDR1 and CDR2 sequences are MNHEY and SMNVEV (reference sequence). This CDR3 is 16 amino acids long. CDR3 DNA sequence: TGTGCCAGCAGTTTATCGTCTAGCGGGGCCTACAATGAGCAGTTCTTC. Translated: CASSLSSSGAYNEQFF.

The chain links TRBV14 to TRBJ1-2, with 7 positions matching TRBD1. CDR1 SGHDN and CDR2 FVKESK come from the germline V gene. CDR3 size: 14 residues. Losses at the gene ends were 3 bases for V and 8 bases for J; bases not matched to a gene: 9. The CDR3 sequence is CASSQSGQGDGYTF. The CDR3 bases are TGTGCCAGCAGCCAGTCCGGGCAGGGGGACGGCTACACCTTC.

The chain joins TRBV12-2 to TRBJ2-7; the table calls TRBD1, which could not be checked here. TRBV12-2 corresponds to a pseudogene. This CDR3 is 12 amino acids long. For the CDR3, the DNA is TGTGCAAGTCGGCCAGGGCCCTACGAGCAGTACTTC. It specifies CASRPGPYEQYF.

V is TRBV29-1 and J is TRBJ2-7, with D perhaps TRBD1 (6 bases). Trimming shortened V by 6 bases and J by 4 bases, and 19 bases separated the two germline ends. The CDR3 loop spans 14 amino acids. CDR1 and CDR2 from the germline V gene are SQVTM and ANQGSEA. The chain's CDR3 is CSVAAQGTGYEQYF. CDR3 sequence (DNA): TGCAGCGTCGCCGCACAGGGTACAGGGTACGAGCAGTACTTC.

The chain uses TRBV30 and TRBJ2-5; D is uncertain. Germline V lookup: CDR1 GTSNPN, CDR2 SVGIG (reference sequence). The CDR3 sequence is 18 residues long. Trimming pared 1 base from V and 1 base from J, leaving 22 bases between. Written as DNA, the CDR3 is TGTGCCTGGAGTGCGCCCCAGGTAGTTACCAATATCCAAGAGACCCAGTACTTC. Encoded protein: CAWSAPQVVTNIQETQYF.

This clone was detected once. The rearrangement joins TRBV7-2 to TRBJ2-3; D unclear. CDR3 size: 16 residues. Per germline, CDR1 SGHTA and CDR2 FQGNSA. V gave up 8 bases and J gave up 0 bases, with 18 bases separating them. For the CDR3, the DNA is TGTGCCAGCCGAAAAGCACCGGAGTATAGCACAGATACGCAGTATTTT. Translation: CASRKAPEYSTDTQYF.

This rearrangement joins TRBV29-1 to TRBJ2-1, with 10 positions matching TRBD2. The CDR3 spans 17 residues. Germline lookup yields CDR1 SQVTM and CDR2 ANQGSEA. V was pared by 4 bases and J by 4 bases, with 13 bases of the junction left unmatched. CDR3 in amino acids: CSVGGTSARRSYNEQFF. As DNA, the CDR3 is TGCAGCGTTGGGGGGACTAGCGCGCGTCGATCTTACAATGAGCAGTTCTTC.

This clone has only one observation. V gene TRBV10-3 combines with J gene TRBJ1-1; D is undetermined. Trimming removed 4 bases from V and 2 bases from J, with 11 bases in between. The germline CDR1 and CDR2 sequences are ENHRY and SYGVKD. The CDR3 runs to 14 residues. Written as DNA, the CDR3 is TGTGCCATCAGTGTTCAACAGAAAAACACTGAAGCTTTCTTT. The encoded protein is CAISVQQKNTEAFF.

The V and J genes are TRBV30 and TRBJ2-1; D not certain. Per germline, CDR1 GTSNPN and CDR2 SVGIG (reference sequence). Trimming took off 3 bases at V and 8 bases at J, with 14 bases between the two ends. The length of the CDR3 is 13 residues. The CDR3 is CAWRGEGPYEQFF. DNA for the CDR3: TGTGCCTGGAGGGGCGAAGGGCCCTATGAGCAGTTCTTC.

The CDR3 is CASSPPTRVGQPQHF. The CDR3 nucleotides are TGTGCCAGCAGCCCTCCCACCAGGGTCGGTCAGCCCCAGCATTTT. This chain connects TRBV7-2 to TRBJ1-5; a possible D gene is TRBD1 (5 bases). Germline V gene lookup returns CDR1 SGHTA and CDR2 FQGNSA. Trimming pared 5 bases from V and 6 bases from J, leaving 17 bases between. CDR3 length equals 15 residues.

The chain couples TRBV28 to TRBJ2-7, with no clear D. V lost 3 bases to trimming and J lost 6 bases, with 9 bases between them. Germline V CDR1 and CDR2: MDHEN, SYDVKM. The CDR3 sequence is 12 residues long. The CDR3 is CASSFPRSEQYF. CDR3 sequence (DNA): TGTGCCAGCAGTTTCCCTAGGAGCGAGCAGTACTTC.

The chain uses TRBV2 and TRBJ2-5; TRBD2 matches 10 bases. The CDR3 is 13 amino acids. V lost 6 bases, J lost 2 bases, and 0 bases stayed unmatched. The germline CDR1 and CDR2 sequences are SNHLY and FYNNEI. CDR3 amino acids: CASRLAGQETQYF. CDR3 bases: TGTGCCAGCAGACTAGCGGGACAAGAGACCCAGTACTTC.

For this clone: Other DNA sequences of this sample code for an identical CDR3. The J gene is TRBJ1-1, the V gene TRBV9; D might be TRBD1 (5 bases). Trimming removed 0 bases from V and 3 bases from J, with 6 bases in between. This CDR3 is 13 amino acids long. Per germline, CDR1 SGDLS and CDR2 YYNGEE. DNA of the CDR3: TGTGCCAGCAGCGTAGGGGGGTACACTGAAGCTTTCTTT. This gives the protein CASSVGGYTEAFF.

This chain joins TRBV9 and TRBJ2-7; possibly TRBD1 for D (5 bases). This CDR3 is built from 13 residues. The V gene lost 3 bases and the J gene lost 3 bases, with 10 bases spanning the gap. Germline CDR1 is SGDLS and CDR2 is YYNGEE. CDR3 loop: CASSADNLYEQYF. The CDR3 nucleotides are TGTGCCAGCAGCGCGGACAACCTCTACGAGCAGTACTTC.

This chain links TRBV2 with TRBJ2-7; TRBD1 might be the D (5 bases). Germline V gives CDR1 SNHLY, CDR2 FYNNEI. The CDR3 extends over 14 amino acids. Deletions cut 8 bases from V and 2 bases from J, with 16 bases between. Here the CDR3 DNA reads TGTGCCAGCTCGACAGTAGCCCTTGCCTACGAGCAGTACTTC. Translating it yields CASSTVALAYEQYF.

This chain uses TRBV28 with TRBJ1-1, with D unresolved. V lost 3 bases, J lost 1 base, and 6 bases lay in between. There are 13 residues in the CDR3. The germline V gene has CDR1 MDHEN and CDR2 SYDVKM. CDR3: CASSFPGNTEAFF. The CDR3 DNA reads TGTGCCAGCAGTTTCCCAGGGAACACTGAAGCTTTCTTT.

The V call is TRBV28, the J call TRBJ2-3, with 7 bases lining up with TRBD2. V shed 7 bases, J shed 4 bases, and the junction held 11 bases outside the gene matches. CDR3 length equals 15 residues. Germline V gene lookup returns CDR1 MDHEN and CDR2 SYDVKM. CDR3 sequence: CASTPRASGPDTQYF. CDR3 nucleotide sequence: TGTGCCAGCACTCCTAGGGCTAGCGGCCCAGATACGCAGTATTTT.

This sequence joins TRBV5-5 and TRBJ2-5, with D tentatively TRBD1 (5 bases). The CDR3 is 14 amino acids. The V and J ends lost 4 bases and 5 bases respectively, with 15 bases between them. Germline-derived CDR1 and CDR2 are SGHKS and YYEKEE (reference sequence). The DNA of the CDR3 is TGTGCCAGCAGCCCTCCAGGGTTCGGGGAGACCCAGTACTTC. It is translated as CASSPPGFGETQYF.

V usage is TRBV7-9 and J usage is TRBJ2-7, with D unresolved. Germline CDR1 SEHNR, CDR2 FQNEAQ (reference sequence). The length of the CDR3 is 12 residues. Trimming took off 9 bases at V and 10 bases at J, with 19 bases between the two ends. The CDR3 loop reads CASLPTGGEQYF. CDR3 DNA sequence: TGTGCCAGTCTTCCAACGGGCGGTGAACAGTACTTC.

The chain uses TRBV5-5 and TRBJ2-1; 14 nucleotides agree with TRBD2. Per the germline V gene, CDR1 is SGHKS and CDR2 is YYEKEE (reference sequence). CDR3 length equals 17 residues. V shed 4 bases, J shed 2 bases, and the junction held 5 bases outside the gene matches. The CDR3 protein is CASSTTSGRAPYNEQFF. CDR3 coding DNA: TGTGCCAGCAGCACGACTAGCGGGAGGGCCCCCTACAATGAGCAGTTCTTC. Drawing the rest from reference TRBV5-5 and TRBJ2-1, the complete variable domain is DAGVTQSPTHLIKTRGQQVTLRCSPISGHKSVSWYQQVLGQGPQFIFQYYEKEERGRGNFPDRFSARQFPNYSSELNVNALLLGDSALYLCASSTTSGRAPYNEQFFGPGTRLTVL.

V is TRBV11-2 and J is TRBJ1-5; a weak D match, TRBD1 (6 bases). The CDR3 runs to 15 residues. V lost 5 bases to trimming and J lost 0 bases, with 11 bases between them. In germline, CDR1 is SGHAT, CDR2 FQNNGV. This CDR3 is CASSPDSNSNQPQHF. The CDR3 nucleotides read TGTGCCAGCAGCCCGGACAGTAATAGCAATCAGCCCCAGCATTTT.

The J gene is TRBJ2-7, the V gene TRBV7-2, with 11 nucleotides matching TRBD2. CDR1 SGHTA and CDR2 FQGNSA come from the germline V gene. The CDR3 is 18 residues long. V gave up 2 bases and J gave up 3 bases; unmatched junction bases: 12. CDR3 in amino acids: CASSLSEALAGGDYEQYF. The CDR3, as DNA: TGTGCCAGCAGCTTATCGGAAGCCCTAGCGGGAGGCGACTACGAGCAGTACTTC.

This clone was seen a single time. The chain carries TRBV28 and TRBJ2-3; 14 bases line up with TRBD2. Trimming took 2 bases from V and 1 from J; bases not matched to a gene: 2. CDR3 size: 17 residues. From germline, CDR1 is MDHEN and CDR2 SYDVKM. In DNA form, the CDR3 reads TGTGCCAGCAGTTTACCGGGACTAGCGGGAGGCACAGATACGCAGTATTTT. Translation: CASSLPGLAGGTDTQYF. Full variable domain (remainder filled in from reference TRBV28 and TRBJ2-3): DVKVTQSSRYLVKRTGEKVFLECVQDMDHENMFWYRQDPGLGLRLIYFSYDVKMKEKGDIPEGYSVSREKKERFSLILESASTNQTSMYLCASSLPGLAGGTDTQYFGPGTRLTVL.

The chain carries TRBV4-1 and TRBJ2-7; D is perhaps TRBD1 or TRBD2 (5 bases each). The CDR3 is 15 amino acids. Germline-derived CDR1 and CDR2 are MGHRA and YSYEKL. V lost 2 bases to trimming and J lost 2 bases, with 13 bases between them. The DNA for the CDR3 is TGCGCCAGCAGCCAACTCTCAGAGGGACCCTACGAGCAGTACTTC. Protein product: CASSQLSEGPYEQYF.

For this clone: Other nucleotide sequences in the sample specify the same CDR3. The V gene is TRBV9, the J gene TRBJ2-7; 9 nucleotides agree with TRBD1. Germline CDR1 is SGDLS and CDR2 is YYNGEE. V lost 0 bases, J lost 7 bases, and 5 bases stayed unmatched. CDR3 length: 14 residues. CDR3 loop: CASSVGGTGKEQYF. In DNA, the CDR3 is TGTGCCAGCAGCGTAGGGGGGACAGGGAAGGAGCAGTACTTC.

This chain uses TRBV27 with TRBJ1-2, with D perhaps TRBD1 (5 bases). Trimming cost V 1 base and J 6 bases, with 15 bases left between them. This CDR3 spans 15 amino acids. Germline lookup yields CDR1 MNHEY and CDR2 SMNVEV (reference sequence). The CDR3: CASSLYLGQGNGYTF. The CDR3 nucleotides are TGTGCCAGCAGTTTATATTTGGGGCAGGGAAATGGCTACACCTTC.

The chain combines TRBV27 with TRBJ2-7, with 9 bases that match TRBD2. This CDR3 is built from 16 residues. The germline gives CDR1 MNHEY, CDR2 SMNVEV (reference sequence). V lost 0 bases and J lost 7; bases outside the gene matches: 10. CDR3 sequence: CASSLSASGIGTEQYF. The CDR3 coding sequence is TGTGCCAGCAGTTTATCGGCTAGCGGGATTGGTACGGAGCAGTACTTC.